The rows below give T cell receptor beta chains drawn from one sample of a study of shared clonotypes between healthy human individuals. This table comes from immunoSEQ multiplex PCR, and its TCRdb copy is limited to in-frame clones, with some not included. The sample yields roughly 600,000 clones, roughly 98% seen once. Specimen: naive CD8+ T cells sorted from blood. These receptors originate from a man aged 30 to 39 in good health. The CDR3 runs from the conserved cysteine through the conserved F or W. A D gene is named only where the DNA matches it firmly. Rows give clone size only sometimes, using once, few, many, or a class for an expanded clone.

J: TRBJ2-1
D: TRBD2
size: NA
V: TRBV9
DNA: TGTGCCAGCAGCGGGACTAGCGGGCCCACGGGATACGAGCAGTTCTTC
CDR3: CASSGTSGPTGYEQFF

J: TRBJ2-1
D: NA
size: NA
V: TRBV19
DNA: TGTGCCAGTAGTCAGAACTACAATGAGCAGTTCTTC
CDR3: CASSQNYNEQFF

J: TRBJ2-3
D: NA
size: NA
V: TRBV9
DNA: TGTGCCAGCAGCGAGGGGGGCCGGGATACGCAGTATTTT
CDR3: CASSEGGRDTQYF

J: TRBJ2-7
D: NA
size: NA
V: TRBV28
DNA: TGTGCCAGCACCACCCGGACGGGGTCCTACGAGCAGTACTTC
CDR3: CASTTRTGSYEQYF

J: TRBJ2-6
D: NA
size: NA
V: TRBV14
DNA: TGTGCCAGCAGCAGCGGCCGTCCTGGGGCCAACGTCCTGACTTTC
CDR3: CASSSGRPGANVLTF

J: TRBJ2-7
D: TRBD2
size: few
V: TRBV7-8
DNA: TGTGCCAGCAGCTTCCCTCGCAGGGACTACTCCTACGAGCAGTACTTC
CDR3: CASSFPRRDYSYEQYF

J: TRBJ2-3
D: NA
size: NA
V: TRBV7-9
DNA: TGTGCCAGCACCGAAAGGGGGGATACGCAGTATTTT
CDR3: CASTERGDTQYF

J: TRBJ2-2
D: TRBD1
size: once
V: TRBV7-9
DNA: TGTGCCAGCAGCAATCTCCCGGGACAGGGAGATTCCGGGGAGCTGTTTTTT
CDR3: CASSNLPGQGDSGELFF

J: TRBJ2-1
D: NA
size: NA
V: TRBV11-2
DNA: TGTGCCAGCAGCTTTTACGGGAGTGGCGCTGAGCAGTTCTTC
CDR3: CASSFYGSGAEQFF

J: TRBJ1-1
D: NA
size: NA
V: TRBV2
DNA: TGTGCCAGCAGGGGAGGACATGTCACTGAAGCTTTCTTT
CDR3: CASRGGHVTEAFF

J: TRBJ2-5
D: TRBD1
size: once
V: TRBV7-8
DNA: TGTGCCAGCAGCTCTAGGGTAACAGGGGGCGAGACCCAGTACTTC
CDR3: CASSSRVTGGETQYF

J: TRBJ1-2
D: NA
size: NA
V: TRBV18
DNA: TGTGCCAGCTCACCACAGGACAGAATCTATGGCTACACCTTC
CDR3: CASSPQDRIYGYTF

J: TRBJ2-7
D: TRBD1
size: once
V: TRBV6-1
DNA: TGTGCCAGCAGGTGGGGGACAGAACTCGAGCAGTACTTC
CDR3: CASRWGTELEQYF

J: TRBJ2-7
D: TRBD1
size: NA
V: TRBV7-2
DNA: TGTGCCAGCAGCTTAGGCGGGACAGGGAGTGCCGAGCAGTACTTC
CDR3: CASSLGGTGSAEQYF

J: TRBJ2-7
D: NA
size: NA
V: TRBV19
DNA: TGTGCCAGTAGTTGGGGTTCGAGCTCCTACGAGCAGTACTTC
CDR3: CASSWGSSSYEQYF

J: TRBJ2-7
D: NA
size: NA
V: TRBV7-9
DNA: TGTGCCAGCAGCCCCCCCGGGCACGGCTCCTACGAGCAGTACTTC
CDR3: CASSPPGHGSYEQYF

J: TRBJ2-1
D: NA
size: NA
V: TRBV13
DNA: TGTGCCAGCAGCTTTACGACTATTCTCTCCTACAATGAGCAGTTCTTC
CDR3: CASSFTTILSYNEQFF

J: TRBJ2-7
D: TRBD2
size: NA
V: TRBV7-9
DNA: TGTGCCAGCAGCTTACCGGGACTAGCGGGAGTCGAGCAGTACTTC
CDR3: CASSLPGLAGVEQYF

J: TRBJ2-5
D: NA
size: NA
V: TRBV5-4
DNA: TGTGCCAGCAGCTTGGTTGGGGAAGAAGAGACCCAGTACTTC
CDR3: CASSLVGEEETQYF

J: TRBJ2-1
D: NA
size: NA
V: TRBV29-1
DNA: TGCAGCGTCGAGAGCTACAATGAGGGGTTCTTC
CDR3: CSVESYNEGFF

J: TRBJ2-7
D: TRBD2
size: NA
V: TRBV27
DNA: TGTGCCAGCAGTTCCATACCCGGGGGGTCCTACGAGCAGTACTTC
CDR3: CASSSIPGGSYEQYF

J: TRBJ2-5
D: TRBD2
size: NA
V: TRBV20-1
DNA: TGCAGTGCTAGACAGAGGGACTACTACTTC
CDR3: CSARQRDYYF

J: TRBJ2-3
D: NA
size: NA
V: TRBV27
DNA: TGTGCCACCAGCCGTCCTGGCACAGATACGCAGTATTTT
CDR3: CATSRPGTDTQYF

J: TRBJ2-7
D: NA
size: NA
V: TRBV7-9
DNA: TGTGCCAGCAGCTTCAGGGACTTGATTTCCTACGAGCAGTACTTC
CDR3: CASSFRDLISYEQYF

J: TRBJ1-1
D: NA
size: NA
V: TRBV6-5
DNA: TGTGCCAGCAGAGAAAAGACAGGCCTGAACACTGAAGCTTTCTTT
CDR3: CASREKTGLNTEAFF

J: TRBJ2-3
D: NA
size: NA
V: TRBV27
DNA: TGTGCCAGCTCTTCCATTCCCCCGTGGGATACGCAGTATTTT
CDR3: CASSSIPPWDTQYF

J: TRBJ2-3
D: NA
size: NA
V: TRBV27
DNA: TGTGCCAGCAGAGAAACCTCCACAGATACGCAGTATTTT
CDR3: CASRETSTDTQYF

J: TRBJ2-7
D: NA
size: NA
V: TRBV11-2
DNA: TGTGCCAGCAGCCTCGGAGGGGTGGAGGAGCAGTACTTC
CDR3: CASSLGGVEEQYF

J: TRBJ2-7
D: NA
size: NA
V: TRBV7-9
DNA: TGTGCCAGCAACCGGGACACCCTCTACGAGCAGTACTTC
CDR3: CASNRDTLYEQYF

J: TRBJ2-1
D: NA
size: NA
V: TRBV5-6
DNA: TGTGCCAGCAGCCACCATGTTCAGGCAGGGAATAGCAATGAGCAGTTCTTC
CDR3: CASSHHVQAGNSNEQFF

J: TRBJ1-2
D: TRBD1
size: NA
V: TRBV6-5
DNA: TGTGCCAGCAGTCCTGGACAGGCGCAGTTACATGGCTACACCTTC
CDR3: CASSPGQAQLHGYTF

J: TRBJ1-1
D: NA
size: NA
V: TRBV5-1
DNA: TGCGCCAGCAGCTTGCTACTGTTTACAAGCTCTGGTGACACTGAAGCTTTCTTT
CDR3: CASSLLLFTSSGDTEAFF

J: TRBJ2-5
D: NA
size: NA
V: TRBV27
DNA: TGTGCCAGCAGTCTCCTCGGCTCCTCGGCTGACCAAGAGACCCAGTACTTC
CDR3: CASSLLGSSADQETQYF

J: TRBJ1-1
D: TRBD1
size: NA
V: TRBV5-1
DNA: TGCGCCAGCAGCATGAGGACAGGGGGCCCGGCTGAAGCTTTCTTT
CDR3: CASSMRTGGPAEAFF

J: TRBJ2-7
D: NA
size: NA
V: TRBV28
DNA: TGTGCCAGCAGACGAAGGACAGTATACGAGCAGTACTTC
CDR3: CASRRRTVYEQYF

J: TRBJ1-1
D: TRBD1
size: NA
V: TRBV2
DNA: TGTGCCAGCAGCAGGGGGGACGAGAGCACTGAAGCTTTCTTT
CDR3: CASSRGDESTEAFF

J: TRBJ1-5
D: NA
size: NA
V: TRBV7-9
DNA: TGTGCCAGCAGCTCAACGACAGGTAATCGCAATCAGCCCCAGCATTTT
CDR3: CASSSTTGNRNQPQHF

J: TRBJ2-7
D: NA
size: NA
V: TRBV29-1
DNA: TGCAGCGTATCAAGGCCATCGGGATACGAGCAGTACTTC
CDR3: CSVSRPSGYEQYF

J: TRBJ1-1
D: NA
size: NA
V: TRBV6-5
DNA: TGTGCCAGCGCCGTTTCGGGGATTAACACTGAAGCTTTCTTT
CDR3: CASAVSGINTEAFF

J: TRBJ1-2
D: NA
size: NA
V: TRBV7-2
DNA: TGTGCCAGCAGCTTAGACGGTTTTAGTGTCGACGGCTACACCTTC
CDR3: CASSLDGFSVDGYTF

J: TRBJ2-7
D: TRBD1
size: NA
V: TRBV29-1
DNA: TGCAGCGTCTCGACAGGGGGAACCTACGAGCAGTACTTC
CDR3: CSVSTGGTYEQYF

J: TRBJ1-2
D: NA
size: NA
V: TRBV19
DNA: TGTGCCAGTAGTATCGGCGACACGAGTTATGGCTACACCTTC
CDR3: CASSIGDTSYGYTF

J: TRBJ1-5
D: NA
size: NA
V: TRBV7-8
DNA: TGTGCCAGCAGCCCGCCTAGTAGCAATCAGCCCCAGCATTTT
CDR3: CASSPPSSNQPQHF

J: TRBJ1-5
D: NA
size: once
V: TRBV7-9
DNA: TGTGCCAGCAGCAGCCCGTACCGGAACGATAGCAATCAGCCCCAGCATTTT
CDR3: CASSSPYRNDSNQPQHF

J: TRBJ2-1
D: TRBD2
size: NA
V: TRBV11-2
DNA: TGTGCCAGCAGCTTAGGTACTAGCGGGAGCTCCTACAATGAGCAGTTCTTC
CDR3: CASSLGTSGSSYNEQFF

J: TRBJ2-7
D: TRBD2
size: NA
V: TRBV7-9
DNA: TGTGCCAGCAGCTTAGGGCTAGCGGGAGAGGGCTCCTACGAGCAGTACTTC
CDR3: CASSLGLAGEGSYEQYF

J: TRBJ2-1
D: NA
size: NA
V: TRBV14
DNA: TGTGCCAGCAGCCACCAAATCCCCGGGAGTAAACAGGGTTTACCCTACAATGAGCAGTTCTTC
CDR3: CASSHQIPGSKQGLPYNEQFF

J: TRBJ2-1
D: NA
size: NA
V: TRBV11-2
DNA: TGTGCCAGCACGACTATCCAGAGGGACAATGAGCAGTTCTTC
CDR3: CASTTIQRDNEQFF

J: TRBJ2-1
D: TRBD2
size: NA
V: TRBV4-3
DNA: TGCGCCAGCAGCCAGGGGACTAGCGGGTACTACAATGAGCAGTTCTTC
CDR3: CASSQGTSGYYNEQFF

J: TRBJ2-3
D: TRBD2
size: NA
V: TRBV27
DNA: TGTGCCAGCGGTCTTACTAGCGGGACAGCAGATACGCAGTATTTT
CDR3: CASGLTSGTADTQYF

J: TRBJ1-2
D: NA
size: once
V: TRBV7-6
DNA: TGTGCCAGCAGCTTTAATACAGAACAAGATGGCTACACCTTC
CDR3: CASSFNTEQDGYTF